A selection of T cell receptor beta chains follows, all from one sample in a study of blood T cell repertoires in COVID-19. Profiled with immunoSEQ multiplex PCR; TCRdb holds only in-frame clones, not every one. The sample includes over 200,000 clones, 70% to 90% of them seen just once. Sequencing was carried out using PBMCs or T cells enriched from blood (not recorded which). These receptors came from a man under 40 who had recovered from COVID-19. CDR3s include the opening cysteine and the closing phenylalanine or tryptophan. Each record gives: CDR3 protein, V gene, clone size, CDR3 length. Rows give clone size only sometimes, using once, few, many, or a class for an expanded clone.

CASSLPAGGLPDTQYF TRBV11-2 NA 16
CAISEAGGVNGYTF TRBV10-3 NA 14
CASSQDGGTQYF TRBV3-1/TRBV3-2 NA 12
CATSDAPGQGGSGANVLTF TRBV24-1 NA 19
CASTGGRRAGELFF TRBV19 NA 14
CASSVSPRGADTQYF TRBV9 NA 15
CASSSQGHQNSPLHF TRBV6-5 once 15
CASSWNPSGRARRPSYNEQFF TRBV7-6 NA 21
CASSISGTGTYEQYF TRBV19 NA 15
CASNIGGANLAEAFF TRBV5-1 NA 15
CASSASGGGPTDTQYF TRBV6-2/TRBV6-3 NA 16
CASSHRDRGEYGYTF TRBV28 NA 15
CASSTGGGGYTF TRBV2 NA 12
CASSSSGTGNNQPQHF TRBV27 NA 16
CASSPPFWASSYNEQFF TRBV19 once 17
CASSPLGAGGYNEQFF TRBV3-1/TRBV3-2 NA 16
CAPRAGYGGGSNQPQHF TRBV7-4 NA 17
CASSTNSYGYTF TRBV12-3/TRBV12-4 NA 12
CASSLPRYEQYF TRBV28 NA 12
CASSLSGQGNGYTF TRBV7-9 NA 14
CASSLGSRGGQPQHF TRBV11-2 NA 15
CASSSHDYNTGELFF TRBV5-1 NA 15
CASIARDRGYEQFF TRBV19 NA 14
CASSQDSGSGYGYTF TRBV4-1 NA 15
CASRLPMARSYNEQFF TRBV27 NA 16
CASILPGLRYEQYF TRBV2 NA 14
CASSLVLAGGPSAKETQYF TRBV5-5 NA 19
CASSRKTGTESNTQYF TRBV7-3 NA 16